This TCR beta chain comes out of a study of Tregs in tolerant kidney transplant recipients. Study-wide findings and caveats: Nucleotide sequences could not be compared across some patients' samples due to primer changes.

Details on this clone: Antigen: not known.

With V trimmed by 2 bases and J by 3 bases, 8 bases remained unmatched. The CDR3 totals 16 residues. Per germline, CDR1 SGHRS and CDR2 YFSETQ. The protocol was immunoSEQ multiplex PCR, while the TCRdb copy is restricted to in-frame clones and leaves out a portion. The sample contains fewer than 80,000 clones, 85% to 90% of which appear only once. Sequenced material: CD4+ T cells from blood, taken before the transplant. This TCR derives from a human donor who received a combined kidney and bone marrow transplant. The gene calls are TRBV5-1 and TRBJ2-3; 8 nucleotides agree with TRBD1. Here the CDR3 DNA reads TGCGCCAGCAGCTTAATCCAGGGGGCAGGGACAGATACGCAGTATTTT. Protein product: CASSLIQGAGTDTQYF.